This record concerns one TCR beta chain sequence. Germline values: CDR1 SGHNT, CDR2 YYREEE (reference sequence). The CDR3 has 16 residues. J lost 0 bases, V lost 2 bases, and 4 bases had no gene match. This entry belongs to a study of blood T cell repertoires in COVID-19. Study information: COVID-19 samples collected from the United States, Italy and Spain covered acute and convalescent phases. The cDNA or gDNA used as material had been derived from T cells, B-cell-depleted T cells, or PBMCs.

Authors' analysis steps: The authors estimated nucleated cell counts from reference gene primer amplification. Profiled with immunoSEQ multiplex PCR; TCRdb holds only in-frame clones, not every one. V and J calls and clone size are copied from that table; D and trimming were computed from the DNA. The sample lists about 35,000 clones, 83% occurring once. The receptor was isolated from a man in his fifties with acute or convalescent COVID-19. The genes are TRBV5-4 and TRBJ2-2; TRBD1 matches 7 bases. The sequenced sample was peripheral blood. CDR3 sequence: CASSLTGTANTGELFF. CDR3 sequence (DNA): TGTGCCAGCAGCTTAACCGGGACAGCGAACACCGGGGAGCTGTTTTTT.